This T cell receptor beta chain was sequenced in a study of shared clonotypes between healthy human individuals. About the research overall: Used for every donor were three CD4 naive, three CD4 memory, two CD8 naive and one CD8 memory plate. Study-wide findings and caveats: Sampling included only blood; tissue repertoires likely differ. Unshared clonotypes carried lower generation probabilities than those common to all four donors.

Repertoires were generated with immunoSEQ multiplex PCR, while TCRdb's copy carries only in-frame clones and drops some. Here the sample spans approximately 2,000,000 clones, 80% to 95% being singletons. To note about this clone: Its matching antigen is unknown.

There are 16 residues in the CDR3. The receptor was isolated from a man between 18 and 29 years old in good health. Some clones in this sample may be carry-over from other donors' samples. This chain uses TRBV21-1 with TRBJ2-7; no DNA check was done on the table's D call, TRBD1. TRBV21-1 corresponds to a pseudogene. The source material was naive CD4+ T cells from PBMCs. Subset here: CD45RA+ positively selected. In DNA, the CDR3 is TGTGCCAGCAGCCCCTGGACAGGGGATCATCCCTACGAGCAGTACTTC. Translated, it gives CASSPWTGDHPYEQYF.